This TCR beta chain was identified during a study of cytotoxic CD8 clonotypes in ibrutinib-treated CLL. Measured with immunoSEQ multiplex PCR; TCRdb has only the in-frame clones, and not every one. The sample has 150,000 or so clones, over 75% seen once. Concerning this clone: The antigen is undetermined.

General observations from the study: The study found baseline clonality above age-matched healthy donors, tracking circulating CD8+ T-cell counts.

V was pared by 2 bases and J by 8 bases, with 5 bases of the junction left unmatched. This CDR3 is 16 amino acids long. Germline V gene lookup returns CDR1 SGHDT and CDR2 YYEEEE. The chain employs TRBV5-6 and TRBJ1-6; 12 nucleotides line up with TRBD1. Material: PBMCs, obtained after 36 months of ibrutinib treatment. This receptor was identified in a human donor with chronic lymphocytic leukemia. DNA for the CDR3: TGTGCCAGCAGCTTTGAGGGACAGGGGGCGTATTCACCCCTCCACTTT. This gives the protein CASSFEGQGAYSPLHF.